This paragraph covers one TCR beta chain sequence. Its antigen is still unknown. TCRdb keeps only in-frame clones here, not all; method: immunoSEQ multiplex PCR. The data show 200,000 to 300,000 clones, approximately 84% seen once. This entry is derived from a study of Tregs in tolerant kidney transplant recipients. CDR3 length equals 13 residues. The germline V gene encodes CDR1 LGHNT and CDR2 FRNRAP. Trimming removed 1 base at V and 9 bases at J, with 10 bases between. Study-wide results and caveats: Few patients were studied, so findings need validation in larger groups. Activated donor B cell expansion appeared to reveal the most relevant donor-specific TCRbeta repertoire. Biological reproducibility was not directly addressed, but technical replication error appeared minimal.

Sequenced material: CD4+ T cells from blood. The sequence derives from a human donor in good health. This chain links TRBV12-5 with TRBJ1-5; D not resolved. CDR3 in amino acids: CASGLETAGPQHF. For the CDR3, the DNA is TGTGCTAGTGGTTTGGAGACGGCCGGGCCCCAGCATTTT.